This T cell receptor beta chain is drawn from a study of T cell changes during pregnancy in multiple sclerosis. V shed 3 bases and J 3 bases; nucleotides not matched to a gene: 7. The CDR3 spans 16 residues. Per germline, CDR1 MNHNS and CDR2 SASEGT. Libraries were prepared by immunoSEQ multiplex PCR; TCRdb keeps only in-frame clonotypes and omits some of them. Of under 80,000 clones detected, about 89% appear once; the ten largest clones hold approximately 1.5%. This clone was recorded a few times. The sequence was obtained from a female donor with multiple sclerosis, enrolled in a pregnancy study. This sequence joins TRBV6-1 and TRBJ1-5, with 8 bases matching TRBD1. The sample in question was peripheral blood, obtained in the second trimester of pregnancy. CDR3 DNA: TGTGCCAGCAGTGACCCTGACAGGGGATACAATCAGCCCCAGCATTTT. It specifies CASSDPDRGYNQPQHF.